This T cell receptor beta chain was recorded in a study of Tregs in tolerant kidney transplant recipients. Germline V gives CDR1 LGHNA, CDR2 YSLEER. CDR3 size: 16 residues. V lost 0 bases and J lost 4, with 13 bases in between. The method was immunoSEQ multiplex PCR; TCRdb's version includes in-frame clones alone and lacks a portion of them. In the table there are 20,000 to 25,000 clones, about 84% of which are singletons. Mixed chimerism was transient after nonmyeloablative marrow transplants from related graft donors. This material consisted of CD8+ T cells from blood (PBMCs), taken 6 months after the transplant. The chain joins TRBV4-3 to TRBJ1-3; a possible D gene is TRBD1 (6 bases). The TCR was taken from a human patient who received a combined kidney and bone marrow transplant. Part of the T cell pool may stem from the graft donor. The CDR3 spells CASSQDRGRGGNTIYF. In DNA form, the CDR3 reads TGCGCCAGCAGCCAAGATCGGGGCAGGGGCGGAAACACCATATATTTT.